This TCR beta chain was found in a study of shared clonotypes between healthy human individuals. The assay was immunoSEQ multiplex PCR, and TCRdb's table has in-frame clones only and misses some. The repertoire holds hundreds of thousands of clones, with 70% to 80% as singletons. The V end was cut by 6 bases, the J end by 5 bases, with 20 bases between. CDR1 is SNHLY and CDR2 is FYNNEI in the germline V gene. The length of the CDR3 is 15 residues. The receptor was isolated from a woman aged 40 to 50 in good health. Some clones in this sample may be carry-over from other donors' samples. The V call is TRBV2, the J call TRBJ2-7, with D possibly matching TRBD2 (6 bases). Sequences were obtained from PBMCs. CDR3 coding DNA: TGTGCCAGCAGGGCGACCCCGGGACTCGACCACGAGCAGTACTTC. Encoded protein: CASRATPGLDHEQYF.